Listed below are T cell receptor beta chains from one sample, sequenced in a study of control samples from healthy donors and cancer patients. The protocol was immunoSEQ multiplex PCR, while the TCRdb copy is restricted to in-frame clones and leaves out a portion. The sample includes about 60,000 clones, roughly 95% of them seen just once. Material: blood. Receptors originate from a woman under 30 in good health. Each CDR3 is given with its conserved first and last residue. D genes are given only for firm matches. Clone size is stated in some rows and not others, as once, few, many or a class when expanded.

clone size,V gene,J gene,D gene,CDR3 protein,CDR3 DNA
.,TRBV6-5,TRBJ1-1,.,CASTLNSWVGEAFF,TGTGCCAGCACTCTTAATAGCTGGGTTGGTGAAGCTTTCTTT
once,TRBV6-4,TRBJ1-6,TRBD1,CASSTGQGGSPLHF,TGTGCCAGCAGTACTGGACAGGGAGGTTCACCCCTCCACTTT
once,TRBV7-9,TRBJ1-2,.,CASSFSPPRSYGYTF,TGTGCCAGCAGCTTCTCTCCCCCGAGGAGCTATGGCTACACCTTC
.,TRBV28,TRBJ1-3,.,CASSRRGFSTSGNTIYF,TGTGCCAGCAGCAGACGTGGTTTCTCAACCTCTGGAAACACCATATATTTT
.,TRBV11-2,TRBJ1-5,.,CASSLGQLNQPQHF,TGTGCCAGCAGCTTAGGACAGCTGAATCAGCCCCAGCATTTT
.,TRBV10-1,TRBJ2-1,TRBD1,CASSELQGANEQFF,TGCGCCAGCAGTGAACTCCAGGGGGCGAATGAGCAGTTCTTC
once,TRBV7-8,TRBJ2-3,.,CASSPRPLTDTQYF,TGTGCCAGCAGCCCGCGTCCACTCACAGATACGCAGTATTTT
.,TRBV19,TRBJ2-4,.,CASARQDLAKNIQYF,TGTGCCAGTGCCCGACAGGATCTAGCCAAAAACATTCAGTACTTC
.,TRBV7-8,TRBJ1-2,TRBD1,CASSLASGGDYGYTF,TGTGCCAGCAGCTTAGCGTCAGGGGGGGACTATGGCTACACCTTC
.,TRBV7-2,TRBJ2-4,TRBD2,CASSFDLLAGGLAKNIQYF,TGTGCCAGCAGCTTCGACCTTCTAGCGGGGGGGTTGGCCAAAAACATTCAGTACTTC
.,TRBV5-3,TRBJ1-1,.,CARSLNQGSAFF,TGTGCCAGAAGCTTGAATCAGGGTTCAGCTTTCTTT
.,TRBV18,TRBJ1-2,TRBD1,CASSGQGADYGYTF,TGTGCCAGCTCCGGACAGGGGGCGGACTATGGCTACACCTTC
once,TRBV7-3,TRBJ1-1,.,CASSLWGNTEAFF,TGTGCCAGCAGCTTATGGGGAAACACTGAAGCTTTCTTT
.,TRBV7-2,TRBJ1-3,.,CASSSYKGNTIYF,TGTGCCAGCAGCTCGTACAAGGGAAACACCATATATTTT
.,TRBV9,TRBJ2-3,.,CARRGEGGAADTQYF,TGTGCCCGCCGCGGGGAGGGGGGGGCGGCAGATACGCAGTATTTT
.,TRBV27,TRBJ1-1,TRBD1,CASSSTRDRSTFF,TGTGCCAGCAGTTCAACAAGGGACAGGTCGACTTTCTTT
.,TRBV2,TRBJ2-3,TRBD2,CASTGLAKDTQYF,TGTGCCAGCACGGGACTAGCAAAGGATACGCAGTATTTT
.,TRBV11-2,TRBJ1-1,.,CASSSVKAWTEAFF,TGTGCCAGCAGCTCCGTTAAAGCTTGGACTGAAGCTTTCTTT
.,TRBV5-6,TRBJ1-2,.,CASSLSGTDYGYTF,TGTGCCAGCAGCTTATCCGGGACGGACTATGGCTACACCTTC
.,TRBV24-1,TRBJ2-4,.,CATSDLRGGIQYF,TGTGCCACCAGTGATTTAAGGGGAGGCATTCAGTACTTC
.,TRBV6-4,TRBJ2-1,TRBD2,CASPASGGANEQFF,TGTGCCAGCCCGGCTAGCGGGGGGGCTAATGAGCAGTTCTTC
.,TRBV19,TRBJ1-2,.,CASKTPMGYGGYTF,TGTGCCAGCAAGACACCCATGGGCTATGGAGGCTACACCTTC
.,TRBV6-5,TRBJ2-5,.,CASGRPPQETQYF,TGTGCCAGCGGAAGGCCCCCTCAAGAGACCCAGTACTTC
.,TRBV24-1,TRBJ1-2,.,CATSDRANYGYTF,TGTGCCACCAGTGATCGGGCAAACTATGGCTACACCTTC
.,TRBV19,TRBJ1-2,.,CASSILQGGYGYTF,TGTGCCAGTAGTATCCTACAGGGAGGCTATGGCTACACCTTC
.,TRBV30,TRBJ1-4,.,CASRRHNEKLFF,TGTGCCTCCCGGAGACACAATGAAAAACTGTTTTTT
.,TRBV12-3/TRBV12-4,TRBJ1-2,.,CASSFGRTYGYTF,TGTGCCAGCAGTTTTGGGCGGACCTATGGCTACACCTTC
.,TRBV15,TRBJ2-3,TRBD2,CATSRDKAGGPDTQYF,TGTGCCACCAGCAGAGACAAAGCGGGGGGGCCAGATACGCAGTATTTT
once,TRBV6-5,TRBJ2-5,.,CASRDPLMETQYF,TGTGCCAGCAGGGACCCCCTAATGGAGACCCAGTACTTC
.,TRBV7-8,TRBJ1-1,.,CASSLTGNTEAFF,TGTGCCAGCAGCTTAACTGGGAACACTGAAGCTTTCTTT
.,TRBV12-3/TRBV12-4,TRBJ2-7,TRBD2,CASSLDGGGAPYF,TGTGCCAGCAGTTTGGATGGCGGGGGGGCCCCGTACTTC
.,TRBV2,TRBJ1-6,TRBD1,CASLGQGNSPLHF,TGTGCCAGCCTGGGACAGGGGAATTCACCCCTCCACTTT
.,TRBV5-5,TRBJ1-1,.,CASSLELNTEAFF,TGTGCCAGCAGCTTGGAACTGAACACTGAAGCTTTCTTT
.,TRBV7-8,TRBJ1-2,.,CASSAGTADGYTF,TGTGCCAGCAGCGCGGGGACCGCCGATGGCTACACCTTC
.,TRBV27,TRBJ2-2,.,CASISPYTGELFF,TGTGCCAGCATAAGTCCATACACCGGGGAGCTGTTTTTT
once,TRBV29-1,TRBJ1-1,.,CSVKEGTEAFF,TGCAGCGTTAAAGAGGGCACTGAAGCTTTCTTT
.,TRBV3-1/TRBV3-2,TRBJ2-7,.,CASSQDKANSSYEQYF,TGTGCCAGCAGCCAAGATAAGGCCAACAGCTCCTACGAGCAGTACTTC
.,TRBV7-2,TRBJ1-6,.,CASSSDYGSPLHF,TGTGCCAGCAGCTCAGATTATGGGTCACCCCTCCACTTT
.,TRBV5-1,TRBJ1-1,.,CASSFEGHTEAFF,TGCGCCAGCAGCTTTGAGGGGCACACTGAAGCTTTCTTT
.,TRBV6-4,TRBJ2-2,TRBD1,CASREQGDTGELFF,TGTGCCAGCAGGGAACAGGGGGACACCGGGGAGCTGTTTTTT
once,TRBV7-3,TRBJ1-1,.,CASKTGPNTEAFF,TGTGCCAGCAAGACAGGACCGAACACTGAAGCTTTCTTT
.,TRBV4-3,TRBJ2-1,TRBD2,CASSQGTSGGLNEQFF,TGCGCCAGCAGCCAGGGGACTAGCGGGGGGTTAAATGAGCAGTTCTTC
once,TRBV9,TRBJ2-1,TRBD1,CASSERGQGSEQFF,TGTGCCAGCAGTGAAAGGGGACAGGGCTCTGAGCAGTTCTTC
.,TRBV11-3,TRBJ2-1,.,CASSLAGRDEQFF,TGTGCCAGCAGCTTAGCCGGGCGCGATGAGCAGTTCTTC
.,TRBV7-9,TRBJ2-7,TRBD1,CASRGQGIYEQYF,TGTGCCAGCAGGGGACAGGGAATCTACGAGCAGTACTTC
.,TRBV5-1,TRBJ2-3,.,CASSLGGTDTQYF,TGCGCCAGCAGCTTGGGGGGCACAGATACGCAGTATTTT
.,TRBV5-1,TRBJ1-3,.,CASSSGPGGSGNTIYF,TGCGCCAGCAGCTCGGGACCCGGGGGGTCCGGAAACACCATATATTTT
.,TRBV7-2,TRBJ1-4,.,CASSLRGRVGEKLFF,TGTGCCAGCAGCTTAAGGGGGAGAGTGGGTGAAAAACTGTTTTTT
.,TRBV10-3,TRBJ1-1,.,CAISPWGGRNTEAFF,TGTGCCATCAGCCCCTGGGGGGGGCGGAACACTGAAGCTTTCTTT
.,TRBV12-3/TRBV12-4,TRBJ1-1,TRBD1,CASRRQGWTEAFF,TGTGCCAGCAGGAGACAGGGATGGACTGAAGCTTTCTTT
.,TRBV30,TRBJ1-2,.,CAWIDGPDYGYTF,TGTGCCTGGATAGACGGACCGGACTATGGCTACACCTTC
.,TRBV7-9,TRBJ1-2,TRBD1,CATHRAEDRGLYGYTF,TGTGCCACCCATCGAGCGGAGGACAGGGGACTCTATGGCTACACCTTC
.,TRBV10-2,TRBJ1-5,TRBD1,CAGPGTERSNQPQHF,TGCGCCGGGCCCGGGACAGAAAGGAGCAATCAGCCCCAGCATTTT